This T cell receptor (beta chain) was found in a study of B cell selection in AIRE deficiency (dated by TCRdb to between 2018 and 2021). A note on the overall study: TCRbeta repertoires of sorted blood CD4+ conventional T cells and regulatory T cells were compared between AIRE-deficient patients and healthy controls. The TCR-sequenced cohort comprised about five AIRE-deficient APECED patients and about five healthy control donors. Overall results and qualifications from the work: Only TCRbeta chains were sequenced, and about 40% of the Treg sequences shared among healthy donors were also detected in healthy Tconv cells, possibly owing to differing TCRalpha chains. Shorter CDR3s were found in shared Treg sequences, reflecting a bias toward rearrangements containing few non-templated nucleotide insertions. About 30% of the Treg TCRbeta sequences shared among healthy donors were detected in patient Tconv cells, suggesting that Treg-biased clones are diverted into the Tconv compartment. TCRBV gene usage, CDR3 length and TCR diversity in Tconv and Treg cells from AIRE-deficient patients were found to be similar to those in cells from healthy donors. Among 3657 shared Treg TCRbeta sequences, about 33% were shared exclusively by healthy donors and about 9.3% exclusively by patients, which suggests that Treg selection is less efficient in the absence of AIRE.

The germline V gene encodes CDR1 SNHLY and CDR2 FYNNEI. The CDR3, from cysteine to phenylalanine, totals 14 residues. Only the CDR3 part of the read is kept: 42 bases, read in frame from the first base. The germline V and J ends show losses of 7 bases and 3 bases respectively, and no gene match explains 4 bases of the junction. The immunoSEQ platform was used to sequence the TCRbeta chain. The study's own analysis went as follows. When Treg repertoires were pooled, about 5.65x10^4 distinct TCRbeta sequences were obtained from patients and around 1x10^5 from healthy donors. Treg TCRbeta sequences found in two or more individuals were defined as public, and these public Treg TCRbeta sequences were then searched for in Tconv repertoires. Group differences were tested with Mann-Whitney U tests and Bonferroni-Dunn correction in GraphPad Prism 7.03. Sourced from immuneACCESS, this table was stored by TCRdb with only in-frame sequences that have V and J called. A share of the clones is absent; for the studies checked, an unresolved V gene accounts for under half, and the remainder has no known explanation. The DNA gave D and trimming, while V, J and clone size come from that table. Within this sample are over 20,000 clones, with about 93% of them counted one time only. More than 1.3% of the sample is held by the ten biggest clonotypes.

Turning to this clone: The antigen it recognizes is unknown. No base qualities exist here, and no much larger clone lies one base off it.

For sorting, regulatory T cells were defined as CD4+CD25hiCD127low/negative cells. Control samples were obtained from healthy donors who were not related to the patients. Sorting of Tconv and Treg cells intended for TCRbeta sequencing was performed on a FACSAria flow cytometer. The sorted cells were collected in 5-ml round-bottom polystyrene tubes, and the dry cell pellets were frozen at -80 degrees C prior to sequencing. Recombination joined TRBV2 with TRBJ2-7; 12 junctional bases match TRBD1. The TCR comes from a human donor in good health. Material: CD4+CD25+ Tregs sorted from PBMCs. The CDR3 region has the sequence CASMGTGGFYEQYF. The DNA sequence is as follows: TGTGCCAGCATGGGGACAGGGGGCTTCTACGAGCAGTACTTC. The CDR3 plus the reference TRBV2 and TRBJ2-7 genes for the other parts give the full variable domain: EPEVTQTPSHQVTQMGQEVILRCVPISNHLYFYWYRQILGQKVEFLVSFYNNEISEKSEIFDDQFSVERPDGSNFTLKIRSTKLEDSAMYFCASMGTGGFYEQYFGPGTRLTVT.